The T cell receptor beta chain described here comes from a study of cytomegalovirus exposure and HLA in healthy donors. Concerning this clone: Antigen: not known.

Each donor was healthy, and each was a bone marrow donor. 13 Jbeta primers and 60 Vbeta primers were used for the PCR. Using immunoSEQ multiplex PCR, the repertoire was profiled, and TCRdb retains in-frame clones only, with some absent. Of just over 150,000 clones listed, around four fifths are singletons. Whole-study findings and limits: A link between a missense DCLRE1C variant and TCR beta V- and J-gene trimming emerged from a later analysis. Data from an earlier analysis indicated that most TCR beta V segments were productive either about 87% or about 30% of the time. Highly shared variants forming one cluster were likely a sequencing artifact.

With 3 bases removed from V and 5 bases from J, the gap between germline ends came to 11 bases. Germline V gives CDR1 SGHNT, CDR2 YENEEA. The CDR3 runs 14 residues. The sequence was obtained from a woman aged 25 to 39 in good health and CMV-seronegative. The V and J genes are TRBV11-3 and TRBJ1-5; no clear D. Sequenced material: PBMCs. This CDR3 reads CASSLRVFHQPQHF. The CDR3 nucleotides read TGTGCCAGCAGCTTGAGGGTCTTTCATCAGCCCCAGCATTTT.